This record looks at one T cell receptor beta chain sequence and its context. This CDR3 has 14 residues. Germline V gene sequence: CDR1 SGHRS, CDR2 YFSETQ. Trimming took 3 bases from V and 6 from J; bases not matched to a gene: 2. The entry originates in a study of T cell changes during pregnancy in multiple sclerosis. The repertoire was sequenced with immunoSEQ multiplex PCR; TCRdb's copy has only in-frame clones and lacks some. The sample consists of 55,000 to 70,000 clones, roughly nine tenths of them appearing once. The chain joins TRBV5-1 to TRBJ2-7, with 14 bases matching TRBD2. The material sequenced was peripheral blood, taken in the second trimester of pregnancy. The TCR sequence derives from a female donor in good health, enrolled as a control in a pregnancy study. CDR3 in amino acids: CASSSGLAGVEQYF. In DNA form, the CDR3 reads TGCGCCAGCAGCTCGGGACTAGCGGGAGTCGAGCAGTACTTC.